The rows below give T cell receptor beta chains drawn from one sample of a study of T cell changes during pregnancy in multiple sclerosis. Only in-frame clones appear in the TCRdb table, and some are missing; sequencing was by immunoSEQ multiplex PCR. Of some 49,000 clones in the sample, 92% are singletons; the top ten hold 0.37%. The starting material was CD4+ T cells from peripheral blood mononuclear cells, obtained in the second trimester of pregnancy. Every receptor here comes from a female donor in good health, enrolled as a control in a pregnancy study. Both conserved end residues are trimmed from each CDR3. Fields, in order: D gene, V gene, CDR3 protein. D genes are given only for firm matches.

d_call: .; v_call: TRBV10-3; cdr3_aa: AISGQADTEAF
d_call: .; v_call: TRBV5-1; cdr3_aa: ASSLAGGGETQY
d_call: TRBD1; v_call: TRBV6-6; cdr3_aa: ASRTTGSGNTIY
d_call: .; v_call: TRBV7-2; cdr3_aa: ASSLGSGEQY
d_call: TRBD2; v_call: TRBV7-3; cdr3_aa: ASSFLRLAGGGEQF
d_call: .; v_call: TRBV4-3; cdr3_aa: ASCRERGTEAF
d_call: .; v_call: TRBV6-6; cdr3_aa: ASSHTISPQH
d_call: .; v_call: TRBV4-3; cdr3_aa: ASSQDSSGANVLT
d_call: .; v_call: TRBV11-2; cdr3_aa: ASSLGPPDTQY
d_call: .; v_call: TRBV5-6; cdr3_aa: ASSLYYSTVGETQY
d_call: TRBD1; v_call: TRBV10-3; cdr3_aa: AIKKGQGESNEQY
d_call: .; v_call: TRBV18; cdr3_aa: ASSPGPRSYGYT
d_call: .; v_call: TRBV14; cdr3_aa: ASSQTTSIGETQY
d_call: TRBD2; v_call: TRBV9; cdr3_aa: ASSAHRLAGKGNEQF
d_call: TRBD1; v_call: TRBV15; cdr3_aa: ATSRTGTAYGYT